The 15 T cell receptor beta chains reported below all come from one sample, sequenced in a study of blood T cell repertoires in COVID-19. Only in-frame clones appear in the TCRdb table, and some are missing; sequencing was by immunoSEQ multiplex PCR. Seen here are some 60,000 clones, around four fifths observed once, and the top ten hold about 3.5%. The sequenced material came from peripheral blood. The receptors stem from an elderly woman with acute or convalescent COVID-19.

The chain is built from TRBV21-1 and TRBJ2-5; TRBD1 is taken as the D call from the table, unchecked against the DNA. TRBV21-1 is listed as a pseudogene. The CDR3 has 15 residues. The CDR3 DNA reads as TGTGCCAGCGCCATACTTACAGGAGATCGAGAGACCCAGTACTTC. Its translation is CASAILTGDRETQYF.

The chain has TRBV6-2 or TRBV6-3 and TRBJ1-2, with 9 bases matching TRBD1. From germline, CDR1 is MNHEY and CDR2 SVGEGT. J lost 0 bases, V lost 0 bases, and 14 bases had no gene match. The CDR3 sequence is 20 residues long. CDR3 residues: CASSYSRGWGQGPSNYGYTF. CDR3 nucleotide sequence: TGTGCCAGCAGTTACTCGAGGGGTTGGGGACAGGGCCCTTCTAACTATGGCTACACCTTC.

The CDR3 region has the DNA TGTGCCAGCAGCCAAGACTTCGGACAGACTTACAATGAGCAGTTCTTC. Translation gives CASSQDFGQTYNEQFF. The chain employs TRBV14 and TRBJ2-1, with D tentatively TRBD1 (6 bases). Germline CDR1 reads SGHDN; CDR2 reads FVKESK. CDR3 length: 16 residues. V lost 0 bases and J 4 bases, leaving 13 bases between the germline ends. Together with reference TRBV14 and TRBJ2-1, the CDR3 gives the full variable domain: EAGVTQFPSHSVIEKGQTVTLRCDPISGHDNLYWYRRVMGKEIKFLLHFVKESKQDESGMPNNRFLAERTGGTYSTLKVQPAELEDSGVYFCASSQDFGQTYNEQFFGPGTRLTVL.

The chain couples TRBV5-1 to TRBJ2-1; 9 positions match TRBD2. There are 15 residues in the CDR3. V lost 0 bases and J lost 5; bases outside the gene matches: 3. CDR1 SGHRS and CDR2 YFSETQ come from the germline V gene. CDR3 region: CASSLVGGRDNEQFF. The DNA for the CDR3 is TGCGCCAGCAGCTTGGTGGGCGGGAGGGACAATGAGCAGTTCTTC.

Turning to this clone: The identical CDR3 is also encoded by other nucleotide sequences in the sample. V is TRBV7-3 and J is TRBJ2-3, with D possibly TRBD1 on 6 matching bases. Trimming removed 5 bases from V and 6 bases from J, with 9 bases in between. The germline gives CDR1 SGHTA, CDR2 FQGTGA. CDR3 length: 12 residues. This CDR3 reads CASSPGADTQYF. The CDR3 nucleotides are TGTGCCAGCAGCCCAGGGGCCGATACGCAGTATTTT.

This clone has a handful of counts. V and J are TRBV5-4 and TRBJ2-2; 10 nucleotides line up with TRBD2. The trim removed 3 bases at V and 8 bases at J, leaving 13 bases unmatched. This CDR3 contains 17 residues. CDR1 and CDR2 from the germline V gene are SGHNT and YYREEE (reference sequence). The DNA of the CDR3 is TGTGCCAGCAGCTCTGGGTCCGCTAGCGGGAGATTTGGGGAGCTGTTTTTT. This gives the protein CASSSGSASGRFGELFF.

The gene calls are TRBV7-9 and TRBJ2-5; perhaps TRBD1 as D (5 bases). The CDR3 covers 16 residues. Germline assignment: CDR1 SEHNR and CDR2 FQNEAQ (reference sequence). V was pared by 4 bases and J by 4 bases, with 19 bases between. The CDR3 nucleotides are TGTGCCAGCAGCTCGACCCCGGCCAGGGAAAGAGAGACCCAGTACTTC. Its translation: CASSSTPARERETQYF.

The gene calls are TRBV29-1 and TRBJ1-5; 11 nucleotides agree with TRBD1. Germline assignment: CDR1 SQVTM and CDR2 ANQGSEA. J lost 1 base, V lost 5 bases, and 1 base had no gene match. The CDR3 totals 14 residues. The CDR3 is CSVRTGGSNQPQHF. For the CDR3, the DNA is TGCAGCGTTCGGACAGGGGGCAGCAATCAGCCCCAGCATTTT.

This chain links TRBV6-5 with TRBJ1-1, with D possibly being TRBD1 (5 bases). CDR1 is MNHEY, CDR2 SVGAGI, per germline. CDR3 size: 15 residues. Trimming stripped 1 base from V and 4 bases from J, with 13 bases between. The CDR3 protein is CASSYYGAMTTEAFF. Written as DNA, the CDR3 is TGTGCCAGCAGTTACTATGGGGCCATGACCACTGAAGCTTTCTTT.

The CDR3 DNA is TGTGCCACCCGGGACAGGGTTAATAATGAAAAACTGTTTTTT. As protein: CATRDRVNNEKLFF. This chain connects TRBV24-1 to TRBJ1-4; 9 nucleotides align to TRBD1. J was trimmed by 4 bases and V by 9 bases; bases with no gene match: 5. CDR1 is KGHDR, CDR2 SFDVKD, per germline. CDR3 length equals 14 residues.

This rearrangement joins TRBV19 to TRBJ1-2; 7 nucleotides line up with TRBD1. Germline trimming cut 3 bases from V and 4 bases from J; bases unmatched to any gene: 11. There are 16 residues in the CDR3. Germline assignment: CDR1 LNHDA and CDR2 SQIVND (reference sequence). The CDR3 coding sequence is TGTGCCAGTAGTATTGGCAGGGGGACGATTAGCTATGGCTACACCTTC. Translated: CASSIGRGTISYGYTF. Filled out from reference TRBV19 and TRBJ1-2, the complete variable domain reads DGGITQSPKYLFRKEGQNVTLSCEQNLNHDAMYWYRQDPGQGLRLIYYSQIVNDFQKGDIAEGYSVSREKKESFPLTVTSAQKNPTAFYLCASSIGRGTISYGYTFGSGTRLTVV.

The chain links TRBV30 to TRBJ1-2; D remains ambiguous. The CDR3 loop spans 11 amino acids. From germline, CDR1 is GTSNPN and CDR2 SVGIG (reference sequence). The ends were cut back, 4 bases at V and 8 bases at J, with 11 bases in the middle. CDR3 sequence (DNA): TGTGCCTGGAATGGAGGAGACGGCTACACCTTC. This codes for CAWNGGDGYTF.

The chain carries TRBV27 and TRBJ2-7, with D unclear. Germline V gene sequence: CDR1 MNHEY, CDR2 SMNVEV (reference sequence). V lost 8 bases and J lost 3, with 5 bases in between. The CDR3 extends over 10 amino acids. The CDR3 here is CASGRYEQYF. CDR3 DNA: TGTGCCAGCGGCCGCTACGAGCAGTACTTC.

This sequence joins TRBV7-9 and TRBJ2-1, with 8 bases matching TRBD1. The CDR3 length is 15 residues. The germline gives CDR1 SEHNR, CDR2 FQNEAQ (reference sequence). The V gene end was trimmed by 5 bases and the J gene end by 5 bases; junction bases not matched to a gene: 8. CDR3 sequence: CASSPPGTGDNEQFF. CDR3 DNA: TGTGCCAGCAGCCCTCCCGGGACAGGTGACAATGAGCAGTTCTTC.

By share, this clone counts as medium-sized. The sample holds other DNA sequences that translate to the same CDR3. DNA of the CDR3: TGTGCCTGGGGAGACAGACCAAATCAGCCCCAGCATTTT. This codes for CAWGDRPNQPQHF. The chain joins TRBV30 to TRBJ1-5; perhaps TRBD1 as D (5 bases). Germline V gene lookup returns CDR1 GTSNPN and CDR2 SVGIG (reference sequence). V was clipped by 5 bases and J by 4 bases, with 12 bases between them. The CDR3 is 13 amino acids.